The present entry profiles one T cell receptor beta chain with its context. These data belong to a study of Graves' ophthalmopathy and Graves' hyperthyroidism. Germline V gene sequence: CDR1 SEHNR, CDR2 FQNEAQ (reference sequence). The ends lost 7 bases at V and 6 bases at J; junction bases unmatched: 11. This CDR3 comprises 16 residues. Investigators amplified TCR beta CDR3 regions from RNA transcripts. The first-round RT-PCR employed HTBI primers together with the Qiagen OneStep RT-PCR kit. A multiplex PCR was then performed as the second round. TCRdb used MiXCR to reprocess the multiplex PCR reads, holding one entry per CDR3 protein. The sample lists about 740,000 distinct CDR3 sequences, 40% occurring once. Those donors who had ophthalmopathy presented with moderate-to-severe activity, a CAS of ≥3, a NOSPECS of ≥4 and a duration under 3 months.

The TCR was taken from an adult man with Graves' ophthalmopathy. The V and J genes are TRBV7-9 and TRBJ2-7; 14 positions match TRBD2. Input material: peripheral blood. The CDR3 region has the DNA TGTGCCAGCAAATATTCCCCGGGACTAGCGGGAGCCGAGCAGTACTTC. Protein: CASKYSPGLAGAEQYF.